This T cell receptor (beta chain) stems from a study of identical twins (dated by TCRdb to the mid-2010s). As for the study more broadly: TCR alpha and beta repertoires from monozygotic twins, unrelated adults of various ages and cord blood were deep-sequenced to test whether fetal clonotypes persist. To rule out contamination, the twin experiments were replicated at different times with different library preparation protocols.

V ends up 6 bases short and J 10 bases short, with an unmatched junction base count of 15. The CDR1 and CDR2 encoded by the germline V gene are MGHRA and YSYEKL. The cysteine opens and the phenylalanine closes a CDR3 of 15 amino acids. Just CDR3 DNA is preserved here, 45 bases in frame from base 1. The method was 5' RACE. The run used an Illumina HiSeq 2000. Template switching introduced a universal primer binding site; the final cDNA contained a unique molecular identifier, enabling accurate counting of TCR cDNA molecules. First-strand cDNA for TCR alpha and beta chains was synthesized from specific primers in the conserved constant-segment region. Each cDNA library was double barcoded, with a SMART-Mk sample barcode plus Illumina barcodes, to control for contamination. TruSeq adapter sequences, together with Illumina sample barcodes, were added in two successive PCR steps. Sequencing of the TCR alpha and beta cDNA libraries was done on the Illumina HiSeq platform using custom primers. Per the original workflow: Unique molecular identifiers were extracted from raw reads with MiGEC, and CDR3 positions were determined with MiXCR. For each individual, recombination models were inferred using an EM algorithm with the repgenHMM and IGoR tools. The tcR package in R was used for shared clonotype analysis, with sharing normalized by the product of cloneset sizes. Out-of-frame nonproductive sequences were analyzed to study raw recombination free of thymic and clonal selection effects. TCRdb handled the public reads itself, with Q25 trimming in fastp and clone calling in MiXCR, and kept productive beta chains. Every CDR3 protein is listed once, alongside the most common genes and DNA of its rows. TCRdb, not the authors, supplied the V and J calls. This sample gives 500,000 to 550,000 distinct CDR3 sequences in total; around 24% of them show up just once. Roughly 0.5% of the sample belongs to the ten largest clones.

Every donor was a healthy Caucasian. The twin cohort consisted of three pairs of female monozygotic twins, all aged roughly 18 to 29 years. Positive isolation kits from Invitrogen were used to isolate the CD4+ and CD8+ T cell populations. On this clonotype itself: Its antigen target is currently unknown. One base away there is no much larger clone; base qualities are not given.

Points the paper makes about the study in general: Invariant T cells such as MAIT and iNKT could partly confound zero-insertion analyses, although diverse VJ usage argued against such confounding for most clonotypes. Because the same donors could not be followed over many years, the conclusions relied on cross-sectional statistical analysis. A weaker excess of twin sharing was found in beta out-of-frame sequences because the signal-to-noise ratio was lowered by fewer shared sequences. Compared with coincidental sharing between unrelated individuals, out-of-frame TCR alpha sequences shared between twins showed an excess of sequences with low generation probability. Fewer insertions were carried by abundant cord blood beta clonotypes; a weaker similar trend was observed in young adult naive repertoires, while no such trend was observed in memory repertoires. Out-of-frame TCR alpha sharing in monozygotic twins was systematically underestimated by recombination models, whereas sharing between unrelated individuals was in agreement with the recombination models.

These same records also appear under a second study, on yellow fever vaccine responses in identical twins. As that second paper reports: According to the authors, the vaccine-induced T cell response in identical twins seemed to be partly convergent and partly specific to each individual. The study precisely tracked vaccine-responding T cell clones in identical twins.

The receptor comes from a woman aged 18-29 years in good health. Input material: CD4+ T cells sorted from blood. The V and J segments used are TRBV4-1 and TRBJ2-1; 7 bases in the middle match TRBD2. The sequence in DNA is TGCGCCAGCAGTAAAACCCGGGACTACCTCCTGGAGCAGTTCTTC. It translates as CASSKTRDYLLEQFF.